The 17 T cell receptor beta chains below come from one sample, sequenced in a study of cytotoxic CD8 clonotypes in ibrutinib-treated CLL. Profiling relied on immunoSEQ multiplex PCR, and the TCRdb table lists in-frame clones only, not all of them. The sample carries around 310,000 clones, almost 80% recorded once. The source was PBMCs, collected before ibrutinib treatment. The receptors come from a human donor with chronic lymphocytic leukemia.

This chain joins TRBV5-5 and TRBJ2-1; 7 bases map to TRBD1. Germline V lookup: CDR1 SGHKS, CDR2 YYEKEE (reference sequence). The CDR3 has 15 residues. Trimming cost V 2 bases and J 2 bases; bases outside gene matches: 4. CDR3 residues: CASSLGGAPYNEQFF. The CDR3, as DNA: TGTGCCAGCAGCTTAGGGGGCGCCCCCTACAATGAGCAGTTCTTC.

This CDR3 reads CASSLGADTQYF. The CDR3 coding sequence is TGTGCCAGCAGCTTGGGGGCAGATACGCAGTATTTT. V and J are TRBV5-4 and TRBJ2-3; D call uncertain. V was pared by 0 bases and J by 4 bases, with 3 bases between. The CDR3 totals 12 residues. CDR1 and CDR2 (germline): SGHNT, YYREEE (reference sequence).

The rearrangement joins TRBV28 to TRBJ1-3; D is ambiguous. This CDR3 has 14 residues. V was trimmed by 2 bases and J by 1 base, leaving 6 bases between them. Per germline, CDR1 MDHEN and CDR2 SYDVKM. The CDR3 here is CASSLGRSGNTIYF. The DNA of the CDR3 is TGTGCCAGCAGTTTAGGACGGTCTGGAAACACCATATATTTT.

As regards this clone: The sample has other DNA sequences that encode this CDR3 too. This chain uses TRBV29-1 with TRBJ2-3, with 9 bases aligning to TRBD2. The J segment lost 3 bases and the V segment lost 6 bases, leaving 10 bases of the junction unmatched. The CDR3 has 15 residues. Germline CDR1 reads SQVTM; CDR2 reads ANQGSEA. In nucleotides, the CDR3 is TGCAGCGTGGAGATAGCGGGAGTGGGTACAGATACGCAGTATTTT. This codes for CSVEIAGVGTDTQYF.

The chain links TRBV4-2 to TRBJ2-5; 14 bases are shared with TRBD2. Trimming cost V 5 bases and J 5 bases; bases outside gene matches: 16. The CDR3 is 19 amino acids. CDR1 is LGHNA, CDR2 YNFKEQ, per germline. The DNA for the CDR3 is TGTGCCAGCAGCTACGGGACTAGCGGGAGTCTTCACCGTTTGGAGACCCAGTACTTC. Its translation is CASSYGTSGSLHRLETQYF.

The V and J genes are TRBV27 and TRBJ2-5, with a possible D match to TRBD2 (5 bases). Germline CDR1 is MNHEY and CDR2 is SMNVEV (reference sequence). V lost 3 bases to trimming and J lost 4 bases, with 18 bases between them. CDR3 size: 16 residues. This CDR3 is CASSFGLAETRETQYF. The CDR3 bases are TGTGCCAGCAGTTTCGGCCTAGCCGAGACTCGAGAGACCCAGTACTTC.

Comments on this clone: The junction differs from germline at one of its ends, possibly a read error. V gene TRBV7-7 combines with J gene TRBJ2-1; D possibly corresponds to TRBD2 (5 bases). Germline V gene lookup returns CDR1 SSHAT and CDR2 FNYEAQ (reference sequence). This CDR3 region has 15 residues. The CDR3 DNA is TGTGCTAGCAGCCGAGGGAGTTCAGATTACAATGAGCAGTTCTTC. This encodes CASSRGSSDYNEQFF.

The CDR3 nucleotides are TGTGCCAGCACCACCGGGACTAGCTCCTACAATGAGCAGTTCTTC. Its translation: CASTTGTSSYNEQFF. The V call is TRBV9, the J call TRBJ2-1; 8 positions agree with TRBD2. Germline V gene data show CDR1 as SGDLS and CDR2 as YYNGEE. The CDR3 is made up of 15 amino acids. The V gene end was trimmed by 6 bases and the J gene end by 0 bases; junction bases not matched to a gene: 5.

The chain has TRBV5-8 and TRBJ1-5; no clear D gene. The CDR3 length is 12 residues. V lost 1 base, J lost 7 bases, and 6 bases lay in between. Germline V CDR1 and CDR2: SGHTS, YDEGEE. CDR3 sequence: CASSLTRQPQHF. In nucleotides, the CDR3 is TGTGCCAGCAGCTTGACTCGGCAGCCCCAGCATTTT. The full variable domain, in which reference TRBV5-8 and TRBJ1-5 provide the parts outside the CDR3, is EAGVTQSPTHLIKTRGQQATLRCSPISGHTSVYWYQQALGLGLQFLLWYDEGEERNRGNFPPRFSGRQFPNYSSELNVNALELEDSALYLCASSLTRQPQHFGDGTRLSIL.

The chain recombines TRBV19 with TRBJ1-5, with D tentatively TRBD1 (5 bases). Germline values: CDR1 LNHDA, CDR2 SQIVND (reference sequence). V was shortened by 1 base and J by 7 bases, with 17 bases between the two germline ends. The CDR3 is 16 amino acids. Here the CDR3 reads CASSIARPWGLQPQHF. CDR3 nucleotide sequence: TGTGCCAGTAGTATAGCCCGGCCCTGGGGCTTACAGCCCCAGCATTTT.

The chain combines TRBV4-3 with TRBJ2-2, with 13 bases matching TRBD2. The J segment lost 4 bases and the V segment lost 0 bases, leaving 5 bases of the junction unmatched. CDR3 length: 18 residues. CDR1 and CDR2 from the germline V gene are LGHNA and YSLEER. This CDR3 reads CASSQDLGLAGVTGELFF. The CDR3, as DNA: TGCGCCAGCAGCCAAGATCTAGGACTAGCGGGAGTCACCGGGGAGCTGTTTTTT.

The V gene is TRBV7-3, the J gene TRBJ2-2; D gene uncertain. The ends were cut back, 1 base at V and 1 base at J, with 7 bases in the middle. This CDR3 is built from 15 residues. CDR1 is SGHTA, CDR2 FQGTGA, per germline. The chain's CDR3 is CASSLSGRNTGELFF. Written as DNA, the CDR3 is TGTGCCAGCAGCTTAAGTGGCAGGAACACCGGGGAGCTGTTTTTT. Full variable domain (outside the CDR3, taken from reference TRBV7-3 and TRBJ2-2): GAGVSQTPSNKVTEKGKYVELRCDPISGHTALYWYRQSLGQGPEFLIYFQGTGAADDSGLPNDRFFAVRPEGSVSTLKIQRTERGDSAVYLCASSLSGRNTGELFFGEGSRLTVL.

The J gene is TRBJ2-5, the V gene TRBV30; 7 bases line up with TRBD2. The ends lost 2 bases at V and 5 bases at J; junction bases unmatched: 14. CDR3 length equals 16 residues. The germline V gene encodes CDR1 GTSNPN and CDR2 SVGIG (reference sequence). This chain's CDR3 is CAWSLTSAPRRETQYF. The CDR3, as DNA: TGTGCCTGGAGTCTTACTAGCGCCCCCCGGCGGGAGACCCAGTACTTC.

V is TRBV29-1 and J is TRBJ1-3; D might be TRBD1 (6 bases). Deletions cut 5 bases from V and 2 bases from J, with 10 bases between. CDR3 length: 13 residues. Per the germline V gene, CDR1 is SQVTM and CDR2 is ANQGSEA. CDR3 residues: CSVSDSAGNTIYF. CDR3 bases: TGCAGCGTTTCGGACAGCGCTGGAAACACCATATATTTT.

The chain recombines TRBV7-9 with TRBJ1-5; 10 nucleotides line up with TRBD1. The CDR3 extends over 16 amino acids. Germline loops: CDR1 SEHNR, CDR2 FQNEAQ (reference sequence). The trim removed 0 bases at V and 2 bases at J, leaving 1 base unmatched. CDR3 amino acids: CASSLAGTGGNQPQHF. CDR3 coding DNA: TGTGCCAGCAGCTTAGCGGGGACAGGGGGCAATCAGCCCCAGCATTTT.

The chain links TRBV7-9 to TRBJ2-5, with D maybe TRBD2 (6 bases). Trimming stripped 4 bases from V and 5 bases from J, with 14 bases between. Germline V CDR1 and CDR2: SEHNR, FQNEAQ (reference sequence). This CDR3 is 14 amino acids long. CDR3 protein: CASSYLSGGETQYF. CDR3 sequence (DNA): TGTGCCAGCAGCTACCTAAGTGGAGGGGAGACCCAGTACTTC. The complete variable domain, with remaining parts taken from reference TRBV7-9 and TRBJ2-5, reads DTGVSQNPRHKITKRGQNVTFRCDPISEHNRLYWYRQTLGQGPEFLTYFQNEAQLEKSRLLSDRFSAERPKGSFSTLEIQRTEQGDSAMYLCASSYLSGGETQYFGPGTRLLVL.

The rearrangement links TRBV29-1 to TRBJ1-3; no firm D call. Germline-derived CDR1 and CDR2 are SQVTM and ANQGSEA. The ends were cut back, 3 bases at V and 2 bases at J, with 8 bases in the middle. This CDR3 has 13 residues. The CDR3 spells CSVEGSAGNTIYF. CDR3 DNA sequence: TGCAGCGTTGAGGGCAGCGCTGGAAACACCATATATTTT.